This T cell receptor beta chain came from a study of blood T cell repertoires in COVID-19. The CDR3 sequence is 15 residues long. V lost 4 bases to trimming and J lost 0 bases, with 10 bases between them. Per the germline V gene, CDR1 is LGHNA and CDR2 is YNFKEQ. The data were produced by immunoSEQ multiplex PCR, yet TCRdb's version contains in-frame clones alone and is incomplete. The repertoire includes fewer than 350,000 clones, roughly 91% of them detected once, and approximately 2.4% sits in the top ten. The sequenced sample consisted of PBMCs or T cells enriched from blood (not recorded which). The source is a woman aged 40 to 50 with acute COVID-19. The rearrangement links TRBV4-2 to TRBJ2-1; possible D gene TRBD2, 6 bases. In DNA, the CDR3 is TGTGCCAGCAGCCCTAGCGCGAGCTCCTACAATGAGCAGTTCTTC. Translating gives CASSPSASSYNEQFF.